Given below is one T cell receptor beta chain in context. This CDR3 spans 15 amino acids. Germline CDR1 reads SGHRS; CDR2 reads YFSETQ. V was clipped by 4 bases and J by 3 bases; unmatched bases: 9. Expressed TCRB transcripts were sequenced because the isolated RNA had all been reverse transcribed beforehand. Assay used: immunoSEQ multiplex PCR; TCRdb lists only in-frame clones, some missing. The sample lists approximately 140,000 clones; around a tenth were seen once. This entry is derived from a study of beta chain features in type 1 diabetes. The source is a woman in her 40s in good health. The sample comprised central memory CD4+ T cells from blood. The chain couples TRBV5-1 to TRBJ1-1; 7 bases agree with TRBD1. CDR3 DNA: TGCGCCAGCAGCACTGCCGGGACAGCCTACACTGAAGCTTTCTTT. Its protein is CASSTAGTAYTEAFF.